This entry describes one T cell receptor beta chain. What antigen it recognizes has not been identified. Per-base qualities were not stored, and no clone one base away is much larger. Library preparation employed the immunoSEQ multiplex PCR assay. TCRdb holds this immuneACCESS table with in-frame rearrangements only. Some clones are missing; in checked studies, unresolved V genes explain under half, and the rest has no known cause. This sample lists approximately 150,000 clones; under 95% were detected once. Less than 15% of the sample lies in the top ten. The sample comes from a study of control samples from healthy donors and cancer patients (dated by TCRdb to 2020 to 2022). Counted from cysteine to phenylalanine, this CDR3 has 12 amino acids. Only CDR3 DNA remains: 36 bases, in frame from the first base. The CDR1 and CDR2 encoded by the germline V gene are MGHRA and YSYEKL. Unmatched junction bases come to 3, with V trimmed by 9 bases and J by 3 bases.

The receptor's source is a man aged 40-49 years in good health. The chain links TRBV4-1 with TRBJ2-7; a stretch of 9 junction bases matches TRBD1. The specimen was blood. CDR3 protein: CASGTGNYEQYF. Read as DNA, the sequence is TGCGCCAGTGGGACAGGGAACTACGAGCAGTACTTC.